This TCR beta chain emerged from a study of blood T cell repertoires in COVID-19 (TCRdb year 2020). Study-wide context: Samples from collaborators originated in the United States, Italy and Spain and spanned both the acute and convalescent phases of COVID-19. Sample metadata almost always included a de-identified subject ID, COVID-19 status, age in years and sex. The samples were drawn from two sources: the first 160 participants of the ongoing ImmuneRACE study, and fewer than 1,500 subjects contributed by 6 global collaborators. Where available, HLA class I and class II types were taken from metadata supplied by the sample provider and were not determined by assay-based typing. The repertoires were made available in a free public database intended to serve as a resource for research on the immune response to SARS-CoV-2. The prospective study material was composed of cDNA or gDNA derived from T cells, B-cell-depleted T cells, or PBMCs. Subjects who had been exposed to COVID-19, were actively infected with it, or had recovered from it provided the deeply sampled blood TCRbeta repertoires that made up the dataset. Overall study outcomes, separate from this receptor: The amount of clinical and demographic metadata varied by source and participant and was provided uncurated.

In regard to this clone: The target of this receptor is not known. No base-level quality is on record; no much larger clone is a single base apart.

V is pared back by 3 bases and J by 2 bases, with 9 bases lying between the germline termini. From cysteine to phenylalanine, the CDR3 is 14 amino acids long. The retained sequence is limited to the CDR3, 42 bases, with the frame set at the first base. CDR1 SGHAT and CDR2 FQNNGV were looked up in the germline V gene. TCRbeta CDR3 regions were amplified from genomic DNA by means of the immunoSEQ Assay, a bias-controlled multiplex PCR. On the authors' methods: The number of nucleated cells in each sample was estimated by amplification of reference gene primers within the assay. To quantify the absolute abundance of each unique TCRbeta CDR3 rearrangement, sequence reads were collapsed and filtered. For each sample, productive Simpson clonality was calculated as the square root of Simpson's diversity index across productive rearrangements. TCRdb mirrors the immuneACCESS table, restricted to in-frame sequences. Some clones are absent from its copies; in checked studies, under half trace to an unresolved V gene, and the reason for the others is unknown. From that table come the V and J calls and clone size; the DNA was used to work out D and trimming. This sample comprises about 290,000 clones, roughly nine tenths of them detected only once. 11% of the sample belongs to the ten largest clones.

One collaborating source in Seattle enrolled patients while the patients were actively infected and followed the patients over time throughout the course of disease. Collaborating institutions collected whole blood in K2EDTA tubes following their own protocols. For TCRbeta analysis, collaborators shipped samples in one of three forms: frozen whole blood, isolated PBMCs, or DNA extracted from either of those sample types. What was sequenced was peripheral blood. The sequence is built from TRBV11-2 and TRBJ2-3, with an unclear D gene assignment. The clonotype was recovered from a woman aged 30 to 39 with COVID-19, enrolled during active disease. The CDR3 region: CASSFRRYTDTQYF. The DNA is TGTGCCAGCAGCTTCAGGCGATACACAGATACGCAGTATTTT.